This TCR beta chain was identified during a study of cytomegalovirus exposure and HLA in healthy donors. Both 60 Vbeta primers and 13 Jbeta primers went into the PCR. Data came from immunoSEQ multiplex PCR; TCRdb stores just in-frame clones and leaves some out. The sample shows about 190,000 clones, approximately 81% of them seen only once. Germline-derived CDR1 and CDR2 are GTSNPN and SVGIG (reference sequence). Trimming took off 3 bases at V and 2 bases at J, with 7 bases between the two ends. The CDR3 has 12 amino acids. The donors were healthy bone marrow donors. The receptor was derived from a woman under 30 in good health and CMV-seropositive. Sequenced: PBMCs. This chain links TRBV30 with TRBJ2-5, with unresolved D. CDR3 loop: CAWRAAQETQYF. In DNA form, the CDR3 reads TGTGCCTGGAGGGCTGCACAAGAGACCCAGTACTTC.